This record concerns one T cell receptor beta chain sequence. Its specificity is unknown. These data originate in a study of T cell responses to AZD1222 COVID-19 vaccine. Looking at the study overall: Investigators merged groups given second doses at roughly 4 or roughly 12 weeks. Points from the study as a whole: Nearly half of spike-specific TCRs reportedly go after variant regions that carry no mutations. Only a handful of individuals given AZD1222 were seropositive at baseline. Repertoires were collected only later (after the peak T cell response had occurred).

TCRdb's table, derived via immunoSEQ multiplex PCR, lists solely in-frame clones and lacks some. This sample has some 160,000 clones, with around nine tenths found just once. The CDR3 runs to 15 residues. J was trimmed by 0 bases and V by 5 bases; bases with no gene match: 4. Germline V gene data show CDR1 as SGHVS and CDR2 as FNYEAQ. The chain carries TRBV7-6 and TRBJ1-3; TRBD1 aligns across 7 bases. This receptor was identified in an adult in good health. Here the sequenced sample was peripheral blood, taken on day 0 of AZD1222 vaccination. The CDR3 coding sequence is TGTGCCAGCAGCCCAGGGACAGCCTCTGGAAACACCATATATTTT. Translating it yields CASSPGTASGNTIYF.